The clone carrying this T cell receptor beta chain showed up just a few times. The sample comes from a study of post-analysis software for immune sequencing data. TCR beta cDNA libraries had unique molecular identifiers. One entry per CDR3 protein, called by TCRdb with MiXCR from the PCR reads. The top ten clones hold around 6% of a sample with around 500,000 distinct CDR3 sequences, 30% to 40% of them seen once. The TCR sequence derives from a girl aged 2-17 years with multiple sclerosis. The specimen was blood.

DNA for the CDR3: TGTGCCAGCAGCACAGGGACTAGCGGGGGGGCCACGTCCTACGAGCAGTACTTC. Protein product: CASSTGTSGGATSYEQYF. The rearrangement joins TRBV7-2 to TRBJ2-7, with TRBD2 identical over 16 bases. The CDR3 runs 18 residues. Trimming removed 5 bases from V and 1 base from J; junction bases left unmatched: 8. The germline V gene has CDR1 SGHTA and CDR2 FQGNSA.